This is a list of T cell receptor beta chains from one sample in a study of control samples from healthy donors and cancer patients. Only in-frame clones appear in the TCRdb table, and some are missing; sequencing was by immunoSEQ multiplex PCR. The table records around 140,000 clones, approximately 91% of them present only once. Sequencing was done on a sample of blood. The receptors were gathered from a man between 25 and 39 years old in good health. Each CDR3 is given with its conserved first and last residue. Fields, in order: V gene, J gene, CDR3 protein.

TRBV23-1	TRBJ2-7	CASSQFPGSSYEQYF
TRBV7-9	TRBJ2-7	CASSPTGASSYEQYF
TRBV7-3	TRBJ2-7	CASRSPRGEQYF
TRBV5-1	TRBJ1-1	CASSLDHRGTEAFF
TRBV11-3	TRBJ2-7	CASSLGRNSYEQYF
TRBV30	TRBJ2-7	CAWAGRGF
TRBV19	TRBJ1-5	CASSISENQPQHF
TRBV12-3/TRBV12-4	TRBJ1-1	CASSFVRNTEAFF
TRBV2	TRBJ1-2	CASSEALPGFYGYTF
TRBV7-9	TRBJ1-3	CASSVKGPTSGNTIYF
TRBV5-1	TRBJ2-5	CASSPEEETQYF
TRBV15	TRBJ1-2	CATSRDLPGQGALYGYTF
TRBV19	TRBJ2-7	CASSITDRGYEQYF
TRBV7-7	TRBJ2-1	CASSLGTGGVYNEQFF
TRBV6-1	TRBJ2-3	CASSEQLGPDTQYF